Each of the 21 T cell receptor beta chains below was sequenced from the same sample in a study of blood T cell repertoires in COVID-19. Assay: immunoSEQ multiplex PCR; the TCRdb copy retains only in-frame clones and omits some. The sample holds about 56,000 clones, 72% seen once. The sequenced sample was peripheral blood. These receptors came from a woman in her 70s with COVID-19, enrolled during active disease.

The genes are TRBV4-3 and TRBJ2-3; D is undetermined. Germline values: CDR1 LGHNA, CDR2 YSLEER. CDR3 length equals 13 residues. Deletions cut 1 base from V and 6 bases from J, with 8 bases between. CDR3 sequence (DNA): TGCGCCAGCAGCCAAGGGCCCTGGGATACGCAGTATTTT. Translation gives CASSQGPWDTQYF.

The gene calls are TRBV19 and TRBJ1-2; D perhaps matches TRBD1 (5 bases). Deletions cut 2 bases from V and 3 bases from J, with 13 bases between. The CDR3 length is 15 residues. Germline CDR1 reads LNHDA; CDR2 reads SQIVND (reference sequence). The CDR3 loop reads CASSIRGTLHYGYTF. The DNA for the CDR3 is TGTGCCAGTAGTATAAGGGGAACCCTGCACTATGGCTACACCTTC.

The rearrangement joins TRBV19 to TRBJ2-4; 7 nucleotides align to TRBD2. The CDR3 extends over 13 amino acids. Germline CDR1 reads LNHDA; CDR2 reads SQIVND (reference sequence). After removal of 6 bases from V and 7 bases from J, the junction contained 6 bases not matched to a gene. CDR3 residues: CASRAGQSNIQYF. The CDR3 DNA reads TGTGCCAGTAGAGCGGGGCAGAGCAACATTCAGTACTTC.

This clone was observed a handful of times. The chain recombines TRBV9 with TRBJ1-2; 10 bases agree with TRBD1. The CDR3 spans 14 residues. Germline CDR1 is SGDLS and CDR2 is YYNGEE. J was trimmed by 6 bases and V by 4 bases; bases with no gene match: 6. CDR3 sequence reads: CASSPRQGANGYTF. CDR3 sequence (DNA): TGTGCCAGCAGCCCTCGACAGGGGGCAAATGGCTACACCTTC.

J is TRBJ1-5 and V is TRBV15, with 8 bases identical to TRBD1. The CDR3 covers 13 residues. The V and J ends lost 7 bases and 7 bases, in that order; junction bases with no gene match: 6. Germline-derived CDR1 and CDR2 are LNHNV and YYDKDF (reference sequence). The CDR3 loop reads CATNRGGTQPQHF. The CDR3 DNA reads as TGTGCCACCAACAGGGGGGGTACCCAGCCCCAGCATTTT.

The V and J genes are TRBV7-3 and TRBJ1-2, with 7 bases fitting TRBD1. In germline, CDR1 is SGHTA, CDR2 FQGTGA. The CDR3 spans 13 residues. Trimming took 1 base from V and 7 from J; bases not matched to a gene: 3. The CDR3 DNA reads as TGTGCCAGCAGCTTAAGTAGGGGGCTTGGCTACACCTTC. Translating gives CASSLSRGLGYTF.

The V call is TRBV2, the J call TRBJ2-2, with 7 bases identical to TRBD1. CDR1 SNHLY and CDR2 FYNNEI come from the germline V gene. J lost 1 base, V lost 6 bases, and 2 bases had no gene match. This CDR3 contains 14 residues. This CDR3 reads CASSRTGNTGELFF. CDR3 sequence (DNA): TGTGCCAGCAGCCGGACAGGGAACACCGGGGAGCTGTTTTTT. Looking up the rest from reference TRBV2 and TRBJ2-2 gives the full variable domain: EPEVTQTPSHQVTQMGQEVILRCVPISNHLYFYWYRQILGQKVEFLVSFYNNEISEKSEIFDDQFSVERPDGSNFTLKIRSTKLEDSAMYFCASSRTGNTGELFFGEGSRLTVL.

This chain connects TRBV7-2 to TRBJ2-7; 12 bases line up with TRBD2. This CDR3 has 14 residues. The trim removed 7 bases at V and 2 bases at J, leaving 3 bases unmatched. Germline V gene lookup returns CDR1 SGHTA and CDR2 FQGNSA. This chain's CDR3 is CASKTSGGTYEQYF. CDR3 sequence (DNA): TGTGCCAGCAAAACTAGCGGGGGGACCTACGAGCAGTACTTC.

The J gene is TRBJ2-1, the V gene TRBV9; 9 nucleotides agree with TRBD2. Germline-derived CDR1 and CDR2 are SGDLS and YYNGEE. V was pared by 4 bases and J by 5 bases, with 10 bases of the junction left unmatched. CDR3 length equals 16 residues. For the CDR3, the DNA is TGTGCCAGCAGCCTACAGCTAGCGGGGATAAACAATGAGCAGTTCTTC. Its translation is CASSLQLAGINNEQFF.

This clone was found once. The V and J genes are TRBV7-9 and TRBJ2-5; 8 bases fit TRBD2. The V gene end was trimmed by 5 bases and the J gene end by 4 bases; junction bases not matched to a gene: 3. CDR1 is SEHNR, CDR2 FQNEAQ, per germline (reference sequence). There are 13 residues in the CDR3. The CDR3 bases are TGTGCCAGCAGCGAGAGCGGGAGAGAGACCCAGTACTTC. Its translation is CASSESGRETQYF. Full variable domain (missing parts from reference TRBV7-9 and TRBJ2-5): DTGVSQNPRHKITKRGQNVTFRCDPISEHNRLYWYRQTLGQGPEFLTYFQNEAQLEKSRLLSDRFSAERPKGSFSTLEIQRTEQGDSAMYLCASSESGRETQYFGPGTRLLVL.

In this sample, this clone turned up once. The V and J genes are TRBV4-3 and TRBJ2-3; D remains unclear. V was trimmed by 0 bases and J by 1 base, leaving 5 bases between them. The length of the CDR3 is 14 residues. Germline CDR1 reads LGHNA; CDR2 reads YSLEER. Here the CDR3 reads CASSQDIRTDTQYF. The CDR3, as DNA: TGCGCCAGCAGCCAAGACATCCGCACAGATACGCAGTATTTT.

The V gene is TRBV9, the J gene TRBJ1-4; D is unresolved. V dropped 4 bases and J dropped 5 bases, with 15 bases sitting between them. The germline gives CDR1 SGDLS, CDR2 YYNGEE. The CDR3 is made up of 15 amino acids. CDR3 DNA: TGTGCCAGCAGCCCCGGGTCCGGCACCAATGAAAAACTGTTTTTT. It is translated as CASSPGSGTNEKLFF. The full variable domain, in which reference TRBV9 and TRBJ1-4 provide the parts outside the CDR3, is DSGVTQTPKHLITATGQRVTLRCSPRSGDLSVYWYQQSLDQGLQFLIQYYNGEERAKGNILERFSAQQFPDLHSELNLSSLELGDSALYFCASSPGSGTNEKLFFGSGTQLSVL.

This clone was detected once. The chain is built from TRBV12-3 or TRBV12-4 and TRBJ2-3, with a possible D match to TRBD1 (6 bases). The CDR3 is 13 amino acids. V lost 4 bases, J lost 7 bases, and 12 bases lay in between. DNA for the CDR3: TGTGCCAGCAGTTGGACAGCCGAGTATACGCAGTATTTT. This sequence encodes CASSWTAEYTQYF.

The V call is TRBV4-2, the J call TRBJ1-2, with TRBD1 matching over 8 bases. The V gene end was trimmed by 3 bases and the J gene end by 8 bases; junction bases not matched to a gene: 11. The CDR3 covers 15 residues. The germline CDR1 and CDR2 sequences are LGHNA and YNFKEQ. CDR3 bases: TGTGCCAGCAGCCAGTACTTCAGGGGGCGCGGGGGCTACACCTTC. It specifies CASSQYFRGRGGYTF.

Here the CDR3 reads CASSLQGRYGYTF. CDR3 nucleotide sequence: TGTGCCAGCAGCCTACAGGGCCGCTATGGCTACACCTTC. The genes are TRBV12-3 or TRBV12-4 and TRBJ1-2; tentatively, D is TRBD1 (6 bases). The V and J ends lost 6 bases and 4 bases respectively, with 12 bases between them. CDR3 length: 13 residues.

This clone was detected a few times. The genes are TRBV19 and TRBJ1-1; the D is unclear. V lost 6 bases and J lost 3, with 14 bases in between. The CDR3 extends over 14 amino acids. Germline CDR1 is LNHDA and CDR2 is SQIVND (reference sequence). CDR3 nucleotides: TGTGCCAGTAGGCGAAATGGTCAGGACACTGAAGCTTTCTTT. Amino acid sequence: CASRRNGQDTEAFF. Looking up the rest from reference TRBV19 and TRBJ1-1 gives the full variable domain: DGGITQSPKYLFRKEGQNVTLSCEQNLNHDAMYWYRQDPGQGLRLIYYSQIVNDFQKGDIAEGYSVSREKKESFPLTVTSAQKNPTAFYLCASRRNGQDTEAFFGQGTRLTVV.

The chain joins TRBV24-1 to TRBJ2-5; the D gene is possibly TRBD2 (7 bases). Trimming took off 2 bases at V and 1 base at J, with 13 bases between the two ends. CDR1 is KGHDR and CDR2 is SFDVKD in the germline V gene. This CDR3 comprises 16 residues. The CDR3 nucleotides read TGTGCCACCAGTGATTGGAGGGGAGGGGGCCAAGAGACCCAGTACTTC. Its translation is CATSDWRGGGQETQYF.

The chain links TRBV27 to TRBJ1-2, with 7 nucleotides matching TRBD1. The CDR3 totals 15 residues. Losses at the gene ends were 6 bases for V and 3 bases for J; bases not matched to a gene: 10. CDR1 and CDR2 (germline): MNHEY, SMNVEV (reference sequence). The CDR3 sequence: CASRPGQALYYGYTF. The CDR3 DNA sequence: TGTGCCAGCAGGCCCGGACAGGCCCTTTACTATGGCTACACCTTC.

In its sample, this clone was seen once. The chain links TRBV4-1 to TRBJ1-1, with a tentative D call TRBD1 (5 bases). Germline V gene data show CDR1 as MGHRA and CDR2 as YSYEKL. Trimming left V 1 base short and J 5 bases short, with 14 bases between. The CDR3 totals 15 residues. CDR3 DNA sequence: TGCGCCAGCAGCCAAGCTTTCAGGGTTGAGACTGAAGCTTTCTTT. Its translation: CASSQAFRVETEAFF.

The rearrangement uses TRBV24-1 and TRBJ2-1, with TRBD2 identical over 9 bases. The CDR3 runs 12 residues. V gave up 7 bases and J gave up 8 bases; unmatched junction bases: 2. CDR1 KGHDR and CDR2 SFDVKD come from the germline V gene. The CDR3 DNA sequence: TGTGCCACCAGGGGGACTAGCTATGAGCAGTTCTTC. It specifies CATRGTSYEQFF.

The J gene is TRBJ2-5, the V gene TRBV4-1; a possible D gene is TRBD1 (5 bases). V shed 4 bases and J shed 1 base, with 10 bases lying between them. The CDR3 runs 14 residues. Germline CDR1 is MGHRA and CDR2 is YSYEKL. The CDR3 here is CASSPGQVQETQYF. Here the CDR3 DNA reads TGCGCCAGCAGCCCAGGGCAGGTCCAAGAGACCCAGTACTTC.